Listed here are 30 T cell receptor beta chains from one sample, sequenced in a study of blood T cell repertoires in COVID-19. Produced via immunoSEQ multiplex PCR; TCRdb's table is partial and in-frame only. The data show 35,000 to 45,000 clones, about 85% seen once. The sample was peripheral blood. These TCRs come from a woman at least 80 years old with acute or convalescent COVID-19.

The chain recombines TRBV4-1 with TRBJ2-5, with 9 positions matching TRBD2. CDR1 and CDR2 from the germline V gene are MGHRA and YSYEKL. This CDR3 is built from 16 residues. With 1 base clipped from V and 5 bases from J, the junction kept 8 bases outside the gene matches. CDR3 in amino acids: CASSQAGGRAWETQYF. DNA for the CDR3: TGCGCCAGCAGCCAAGCCGGCGGGAGGGCCTGGGAGACCCAGTACTTC.

The CDR3 reads CATSKQGNSPLHF. The DNA for the CDR3 is TGTGCCACCAGCAAGCAGGGTAATTCACCCCTCCACTTT. The chain employs TRBV15 and TRBJ1-6; D possibly corresponds to TRBD1 (5 bases). Per germline, CDR1 LNHNV and CDR2 YYDKDF (reference sequence). The V gene lost 4 bases and the J gene lost 6 bases, with 7 bases spanning the gap. The CDR3 has 13 residues.

This sequence joins TRBV7-6 and TRBJ1-1; 7 bases map to TRBD1. Germline loops: CDR1 SGHVS, CDR2 FNYEAQ. There are 14 residues in the CDR3. V shed 3 bases, J shed 5 bases, and the junction held 6 bases outside the gene matches. The CDR3 nucleotides are TGTGCCAGCAGCTTGGGTACAGGGGCTACTGAAGCTTTCTTT. Translated: CASSLGTGATEAFF. The full variable domain, completed using reference TRBV7-6 and TRBJ1-1, is GAGVSQSPRYKVTKRGQDVALRCDPISGHVSLYWYRQALGQGPEFLTYFNYEAQQDKSGLPNDRFSAERPEGSISTLTIQRTEQRDSAMYRCASSLGTGATEAFFGQGTRLTVV.

The chain is built from TRBV27 and TRBJ2-7; the D is unclear. This CDR3 region has 12 residues. With 6 bases removed from V and 0 bases from J, the gap between germline ends came to 6 bases. CDR1 and CDR2 from the germline V gene are MNHEY and SMNVEV (reference sequence). DNA for the CDR3: TGTGCCAGCAGGAGGAGCTCCTACGAGCAGTACTTC. It yields the protein CASRRSSYEQYF.

The rearrangement links TRBV7-2 to TRBJ1-1, with TRBD1 matching 8 bases. CDR3 length equals 15 residues. Trimming cost V 5 bases and J 5 bases; bases outside gene matches: 10. CDR1 is SGHTA and CDR2 is FQGNSA in the germline V gene. CDR3 sequence (DNA): TGTGCCAGCAGCCGTACAGGGGGTGGAACAACTGAAGCTTTCTTT. This sequence encodes CASSRTGGGTTEAFF.

The chain employs TRBV10-3 and TRBJ2-1, with 10 bases identical to TRBD2. J gave up 0 bases and V 5 bases, and 10 bases lay outside the gene matches. The CDR3 is 18 residues long. CDR1 is ENHRY and CDR2 is SYGVKD in the germline V gene. In nucleotides, the CDR3 is TGTGCCATCAGTTTGGGGGGACTAGCGTCGAGCTCCTACAATGAGCAGTTCTTC. The encoded protein is CAISLGGLASSSYNEQFF.

The rearrangement links TRBV7-2 to TRBJ2-1, with 9 bases that match TRBD2. V gave up 5 bases and J gave up 2 bases; unmatched junction bases: 7. The CDR3 is made up of 16 amino acids. Germline V gene sequence: CDR1 SGHTA, CDR2 FQGNSA. CDR3 region: CASSKLAGSAYNEQFF. The CDR3 DNA follows: TGTGCCAGCAGCAAACTAGCGGGCAGCGCCTACAATGAGCAGTTCTTC.

V usage is TRBV4-2 and J usage is TRBJ1-2; D call uncertain. The length of the CDR3 is 14 residues. Germline V gives CDR1 LGHNA, CDR2 YNFKEQ. With 0 bases removed from V and 7 bases from J, the gap between germline ends came to 12 bases. CDR3 coding DNA: TGTGCCAGCAGCCAAGATCCCATCCGGGGTGGCTACACCTTC. This encodes CASSQDPIRGGYTF.

The chain joins TRBV6-5 to TRBJ2-2; 9 bases match TRBD1. This CDR3 comprises 15 residues. CDR1 is MNHEY, CDR2 SVGAGI, per germline. The V segment lost 5 bases and the J segment 5 bases; nucleotides outside the gene matches: 6. The CDR3 sequence is CASSPGTGRTGELFF. The CDR3 coding sequence is TGTGCCAGCAGTCCCGGGACAGGGAGAACCGGGGAGCTGTTTTTT.

V usage is TRBV6-5 and J usage is TRBJ1-6; D may be TRBD1 (5 bases). V was clipped by 11 bases and J by 8 bases, with 16 bases between them. Germline CDR1 reads MNHEY; CDR2 reads SVGAGI. The length of the CDR3 is 13 residues. The CDR3 bases are TGTGCCGGTGGGACTAGTAACGATTCACCCCTCCACTTT. This translates into CAGGTSNDSPLHF.

The V and J genes are TRBV10-3 and TRBJ2-2, with 7 bases aligning to TRBD2. CDR1 and CDR2 (germline): ENHRY, SYGVKD. J gave up 5 bases and V 10 bases, and 13 bases lay outside the gene matches. The CDR3 consists of 15 residues. The CDR3: CATGPAGSKTGELFF. CDR3 in DNA: TGTGCCACGGGACCAGCGGGATCAAAAACCGGGGAGCTGTTTTTT.

The chain has TRBV7-9 and TRBJ2-1, with D unclear. Germline V gene lookup returns CDR1 SEHNR and CDR2 FQNEAQ (reference sequence). Trimming removed 5 bases at V and 8 bases at J, with 10 bases between. This CDR3 is built from 12 residues. This chain's CDR3 is CASSQFRDEQFF. The DNA of the CDR3 is TGTGCCAGCAGCCAATTCCGGGATGAGCAGTTCTTC.

This chain connects TRBV27 to TRBJ2-1; 7 nucleotides agree with TRBD1. Germline V gene sequence: CDR1 MNHEY, CDR2 SMNVEV (reference sequence). This CDR3 contains 15 residues. V gave up 7 bases and J gave up 8 bases; unmatched junction bases: 14. This CDR3 reads CASKRPRQGDHEQFF. CDR3 coding DNA: TGTGCCAGCAAGAGGCCGAGACAGGGTGATCATGAGCAGTTCTTC.

The chain joins TRBV24-1 to TRBJ2-7; 8 bases match TRBD1. Germline CDR1 KGHDR, CDR2 SFDVKD. The CDR3 has 15 amino acids. With V trimmed by 5 bases and J by 2 bases, 7 bases remained unmatched. In DNA, the CDR3 is TGTGCCACCAGTGGGGGGACAGGACTAACCTACGAGCAGTACTTC. It yields the protein CATSGGTGLTYEQYF.

As regards this clone: At one end, the junction sequence differs from germline, possibly due to a read error. The chain uses TRBV4-1 and TRBJ2-5; unclear D gene. CDR3 size: 14 residues. Germline CDR1 reads MGHRA; CDR2 reads YSYEKL. The CDR3 here is CASSRTGGGEAQYF. CDR3 nucleotides: TGCGCCAGCAGCCGAACCGGCGGCGGAGAGGCCCAGTACTTC.

V usage is TRBV5-1 and J usage is TRBJ2-5, with TRBD2 as a possible D gene (6 bases). Germline V CDR1 and CDR2: SGHRS, YFSETQ. CDR3 length equals 17 residues. V was pared by 2 bases and J by 2 bases, with 19 bases between. The CDR3 DNA reads TGCGCCAGCAGCTTCCTGGAAAGGGGAGGTCGGCAAGAGACCCAGTACTTC. Protein product: CASSFLERGGRQETQYF.

The sample holds a few counts of this clone. The V gene is TRBV7-2, the J gene TRBJ2-3; 9 bases fit TRBD2. The V gene's germline CDR1 is SGHTA and CDR2 FQGNSA. This CDR3 has 15 amino acids. V lost 1 base and J lost 4; bases outside the gene matches: 3. The CDR3 sequence: CASSLVAGVADTQYF. For the CDR3, the DNA is TGTGCCAGCAGCTTAGTAGCGGGAGTGGCAGATACGCAGTATTTT.

Comments on this clone: At one end the junction does not follow the germline gene, possibly because of a read error. The chain combines TRBV7-2 with TRBJ2-5; the match to TRBD2 covers 12 bases. Germline V gene data show CDR1 as SGHTA and CDR2 as FQGNSA. The CDR3 length is 16 residues. Here the CDR3 reads CVSSSQLAGGRETQYF. CDR3 nucleotide sequence: TGTGTCAGCAGCTCCCAGCTAGCGGGAGGGCGGGAGACCCAGTACTTC.

This clone is a singleton in its sample. This sequence joins TRBV7-8 and TRBJ2-1; D remains unclear. V dropped 4 bases and J dropped 4 bases, with 11 bases sitting between them. The CDR3 is 14 amino acids. Germline V gene lookup returns CDR1 SGHVS and CDR2 FQNEAQ. CDR3 DNA sequence: TGTGCCAGCAGCTCCCGCAGGCTTTACAATGAGCAGTTCTTC. It encodes CASSSRRLYNEQFF. Full variable domain (outside the CDR3, taken from reference TRBV7-8 and TRBJ2-1): GAGVSQSPRYKVAKRGQDVALRCDPISGHVSLFWYQQALGQGPEFLTYFQNEAQLDKSGLPSDRFFAERPEGSVSTLKIQRTQQEDSAVYLCASSSRRLYNEQFFGPGTRLTVL.

The V and J genes are TRBV27 and TRBJ2-1; TRBD2 agrees at 10 bases. The CDR3 has 17 residues. Germline values: CDR1 MNHEY, CDR2 SMNVEV (reference sequence). V was pared by 4 bases and J by 5 bases, with 11 bases of the junction left unmatched. The CDR3 DNA sequence: TGTGCCAGCAGTTCCCGGCTAGCGGGAGAGCCAGACAATGAGCAGTTCTTC. It codes for CASSSRLAGEPDNEQFF.

This chain joins TRBV5-1 and TRBJ2-5, with TRBD2 identical over 9 bases. Trimming took 4 bases from V and 5 from J; bases not matched to a gene: 6. The germline gives CDR1 SGHRS, CDR2 YFSETQ. CDR3 length: 14 amino acids. In DNA, the CDR3 is TGCGCCAGCAGCCCGGGGACTAGCATCGAGACCCAGTACTTC. Encoded protein: CASSPGTSIETQYF.

The chain uses TRBV6-5 and TRBJ1-2, with a tentative D call TRBD1 (5 bases). Trimming took 2 bases from V and 6 from J, leaving 10 bases between them. This CDR3 is 13 amino acids long. CDR1 and CDR2 from the germline V gene are MNHEY and SVGAGI. Here the CDR3 reads CASSYGAQNGYTF. CDR3 in DNA: TGTGCCAGCAGTTACGGGGCTCAGAATGGCTACACCTTC.

This clone was observed a handful of times. This chain joins TRBV5-6 and TRBJ2-2; the D is unclear. Trimming stripped 3 bases from V and 2 bases from J, with 8 bases between. The V gene's germline CDR1 is SGHDT and CDR2 YYEEEE. This CDR3 spans 14 amino acids. CDR3 DNA: TGTGCCAGCAGCTCCTGGGCCAACACCGGGGAGCTGTTTTTT. It is translated as CASSSWANTGELFF.

The table lists this clone with a count of one. This sequence joins TRBV27 and TRBJ2-7, with 7 bases matching TRBD2. Germline values: CDR1 MNHEY, CDR2 SMNVEV (reference sequence). CDR3 length equals 13 residues. After removal of 8 bases from V and 4 bases from J, the junction contained 8 bases not matched to a gene. In nucleotides, the CDR3 is TGTGCCAGCCGGCGACTCGGGGGGTACGAGCAGTACTTC. It is translated as CASRRLGGYEQYF.

There are a few counts of this clone. J is TRBJ2-2 and V is TRBV30; D remains unclear. CDR1 is GTSNPN, CDR2 SVGIG, per germline (reference sequence). The CDR3 has 14 amino acids. V was clipped by 7 bases and J by 0 bases, with 12 bases between them. The CDR3 DNA reads TGTGCCTCGCCGGTTGAACCGAACACCGGGGAGCTGTTTTTT. This codes for CASPVEPNTGELFF.

The J gene is TRBJ1-4, the V gene TRBV5-3; D might be TRBD1 (5 bases). TRBV5-3 is designated an ORF whose function remains uncertain. Trimming pared 2 bases from V and 7 bases from J, leaving 12 bases between. The CDR3 totals 14 residues. The CDR3 loop is CARSFPGGGEKLFF. The CDR3, as DNA: TGTGCCAGAAGCTTTCCTGGGGGGGGTGAAAAACTGTTTTTT.

This clone was counted a few times. CDR3 sequence reads: CASSPEGGVGYGYTF. The DNA for the CDR3 is TGTGCCAGCTCACCAGAAGGGGGAGTCGGCTATGGCTACACCTTC. The chain has TRBV18 and TRBJ1-2; a weak D match, TRBD1 (6 bases). Looked up from germline, CDR1 is KGHSH and CDR2 is LQKENI. Trimming shortened V by 2 bases and J by 4 bases, and 14 bases separated the two germline ends. CDR3 length equals 15 residues.

The rearrangement links TRBV10-1 to TRBJ2-1, with 14 bases fitting TRBD2. This CDR3 has 18 amino acids. The junction had 11 bases not matched to a gene; V was cut back by 2 bases and J by 8 bases. Germline V lookup: CDR1 WNHNN, CDR2 SYGVQD (reference sequence). For the CDR3, the DNA is TGCGCCAGCAGTGAGGGACTAGCGGGAGGCCCCCGTAGGGATGAGCAGTTCTTC. Protein sequence: CASSEGLAGGPRRDEQFF.

The chain carries TRBV3-1 (or the pseudogene TRBV3-2) and TRBJ2-7; 11 nucleotides agree with TRBD2. After removal of 4 bases from V and 0 bases from J, the junction contained 17 bases not matched to a gene. The CDR3 runs 20 residues. Germline CDR1 is LGHDT and CDR2 is YNNKEL (reference sequence). CDR3 region: CASSPGWGLAGGKSSYEQYF. The CDR3 bases are TGTGCCAGCAGCCCAGGGTGGGGGCTAGCGGGAGGTAAGAGCTCCTACGAGCAGTACTTC.

V usage is TRBV19 and J usage is TRBJ1-1, with no clear D. The CDR3 length is 16 residues. Trimming pared 7 bases from V and 1 base from J, leaving 19 bases between. The germline V gene encodes CDR1 LNHDA and CDR2 SQIVND (reference sequence). CDR3 DNA: TGTGCCAGTATGAATTGGGATAAAGGAGGGAACACTGAAGCTTTCTTT. It is translated as CASMNWDKGGNTEAFF.